This entry features one TCR beta chain sequence. Antigen unknown. This CDR3 is also generated by other DNA sequences in the sample. The source of the sample is a study of cytomegalovirus exposure and HLA in healthy donors. Trimming took off 0 bases at V and 4 bases at J, with 15 bases between the two ends. This CDR3 spans 16 amino acids. Germline V gene lookup returns CDR1 MGHRA and CDR2 YSYEKL. Findings and caveats of the study: The authors later found TCR association rates varying by HLA locus, with DRB1 most and HLA-C fewest. V segments that were indistinguishable, TRBV6-2 and TRBV6-3 among them, were omitted from analysis.

PCR involved 60 Vbeta and 13 Jbeta primers. Sequenced by immunoSEQ multiplex PCR; TCRdb stores in-frame clones only, minus some. The repertoire has about 180,000 clones, roughly 76% of them found once; the top ten carry roughly 5%. Specimen: PBMCs. The sequence came from a woman aged 18 to 35 in good health and CMV-seropositive. This chain uses TRBV4-1 with TRBJ2-5; tentative D call: TRBD2 (7 bases). CDR3: CASSQERGGAIETQYF. CDR3 DNA sequence: TGCGCCAGCAGCCAAGAAAGGGGGGGGGCCATAGAGACCCAGTACTTC.